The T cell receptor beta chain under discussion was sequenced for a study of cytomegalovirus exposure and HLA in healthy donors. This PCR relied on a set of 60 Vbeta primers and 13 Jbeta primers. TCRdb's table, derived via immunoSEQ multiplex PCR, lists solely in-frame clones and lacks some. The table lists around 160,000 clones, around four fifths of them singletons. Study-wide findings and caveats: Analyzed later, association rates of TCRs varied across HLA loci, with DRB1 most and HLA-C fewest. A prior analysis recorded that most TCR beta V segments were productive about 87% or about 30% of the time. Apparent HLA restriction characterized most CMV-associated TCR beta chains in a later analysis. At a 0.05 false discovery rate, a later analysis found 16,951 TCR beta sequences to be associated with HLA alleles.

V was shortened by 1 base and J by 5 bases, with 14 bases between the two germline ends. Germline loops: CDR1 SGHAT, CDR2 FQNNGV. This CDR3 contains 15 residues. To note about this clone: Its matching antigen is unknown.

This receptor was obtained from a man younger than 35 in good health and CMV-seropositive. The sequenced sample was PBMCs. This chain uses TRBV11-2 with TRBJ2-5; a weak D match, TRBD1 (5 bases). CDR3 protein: CASSLVGGAGETQYF. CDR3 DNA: TGTGCCAGCAGCTTAGTTGGTGGGGCCGGGGAGACCCAGTACTTC.